This T cell receptor beta chain originates from a study of blood T cells in healthy people across ages (dated by TCRdb to between 2015 and 2017). Context from the whole study: In model experiments, template switching captured roughly one uniquely barcoded TCR beta cDNA molecule for every two T cells. The donors were split into four age groups: young (average 16 years), middle-aged (about 40), aged (roughly 68) and long-lived (approximately 80). The study measured age-related changes in TCR beta repertoire diversity using deep sequencing normalized with unique cDNA molecular identifiers. Two additional independent replicas of 1 million unique cDNA reads from the same blood draw were analyzed for two donors (one aged 18 to 29 and one aged 80 or older). Donors of different ages were randomly distributed across sequencing lanes to avoid experimental bias. Study-wide findings and limitations: Donor CMV infection status was unknown, potentially confounding age-related changes in expanded clonotypes. Total diversity estimates from one million sequenced T cells were considered lower bounds and underestimates. There was a strong correlation between observed TCR beta diversity and the percentage of naive T cells measured by flow cytometry. The long-lived group showed more naive CD4+ T cells, fewer expanded clones and increased TCR diversity than the aged group, suggesting age selection. As age increased, observed TCR beta diversity per million T cells dropped in a roughly linear way, and a significant reduction was already evident by age roughly 40. Because profiling used bulk unsorted PBMCs, naive and antigen-experienced compartments could not be compared conclusively.

The library was made by 5' RACE. The instrument was an Illumina HiSeq 2500. A second 7 to 11 cycle PCR used a sample-barcoded 5' primer and a J-beta primer mix. A template-switch 5' adaptor carrying 12 random nucleotides introduced a unique molecular identifier onto each TCR beta cDNA molecule. Each sample yielded at least 3 million CDR3-containing paired-end reads. First-strand cDNA was synthesized from all RNA with the Mint cDNA synthesis kit, primed by a TRBC-specific oligonucleotide. After uracil-DNA glycosylase treatment, a first 18-cycle PCR used universal primers M1SS and BC2_uni_R on all cDNA. The paper's processing steps were these. Each sample was normalized by randomly selecting 1 million high-quality reads, each carrying a distinct molecular identifier. Reads sharing molecular identifiers were discarded rather than binned into consensus sequences. CDR3 identification, clonotype clustering and error correction used MiTCR with a Q25 quality threshold and the strictest error-elimination algorithm. A nonparametric unseen species model with Euler transformation was used to estimate a lower bound on total TCR beta diversity. TCRdb ran its own pipeline on the public reads, namely fastp trimming at Q25 and MiXCR clone calling, and kept in-frame beta chains. Duplicate CDR3 protein sequences are folded into a single record with the most common DNA and genes. These V and J calls are TCRdb output, not the study's own analysis. For this sample there are under 2,000,000 distinct CDR3 sequences; around 50% appear just once. Roughly 2% of the sample lies in the top ten.

With regard to this clonotype: There is no known antigen for this receptor. Per-nucleotide qualities are absent, and no much larger clonotype sits a single base away.

The donors were some 39 Caucasian individuals from Russia, aged roughly 6 to 100 years, who were systemically healthy. Each donor gave about 9.7 milliliters of peripheral blood, drawn into EDTA-treated Vacutainer tubes. Ficoll-Paque density-gradient centrifugation was used to isolate PBMCs, with at least 6.5 million obtained per sample. Trizol reagent was used to extract total RNA from PBMCs, with at least 6 micrograms per sample. Naive CD45RAhigh/CD27high T cell percentages were measured by flow cytometry on a PBMC aliquot from every donor. Input material: blood. The clonotype comes from a woman between 40 and 50 years old in good health.

In nucleotides, the sequence is TGTGCCAGCAGTGAACAACGGGGGCAGGAGACCCAGTACTTC. This translates into CASSEQRGQETQYF. The sequence links TRBV25-1 to TRBJ2-5; the D gene could be either TRBD1 or TRBD2, each agreeing at 6 bases. Inclusive of the bounding cysteine and phenylalanine, the CDR3 is 14 residues long. The DNA shown is the 42-base CDR3, in frame from base 1. V gives up 2 bases and J gives up 5 bases, and the segment between their germline ends measures 12 bases. Taken from the germline V gene, the CDR1 and CDR2 loops are MGHDK and SYGVNS.